This T cell receptor (beta chain) was sequenced in a study of regulatory T cells in long-lasting Graves disease. V lost 7 bases and J 0 bases, leaving 10 bases between the germline ends. Per germline, CDR1 LNHDA and CDR2 SQIVND (reference sequence). This CDR3 spans 14 amino acids. Assembly of TCR beta libraries relied on iRepertoire HTBI primers together with Arm-PCR of CDR3 regions. One entry per CDR3 protein, called by TCRdb with MiXCR from the multiplex PCR reads. Here the sample spans roughly 350,000 distinct CDR3 sequences, 15% to 20% being singletons. Time point denoted: newly diagnosed GD, antithyroid drugs for less than 3 months. From PBMCs, RNA was extracted and then used to make the TCR library. American Thyroid Association guidelines were used to diagnose Graves' disease. Another study also made use of these data, one on T cells in Graves' hyperthyroidism and ophthalmopathy. That source notes: It was uncontrolled infection, other autoimmune disease, pregnancy or lactation that excluded patients. Most clonotypes expanded in thyroid above 0.001 were likewise present in blood.

Sequences were derived from peripheral blood mononuclear cells (PBMCs), sampled at new diagnosis, from a patient treated with antithyroid drugs. V usage is TRBV19 and J usage is TRBJ1-5; the D gene is possibly TRBD1 (5 bases). The sequence was collected from a woman aged 18-29 years with Graves disease. The CDR3 DNA reads as TGTGCCAGTATGGGGCCTACTAGCAATCAGCCCCAGCATTTT. Amino acids: CASMGPTSNQPQHF.